The 25 T cell receptor beta chains below all came from one sample that was sequenced in a study of T cells after yellow fever vaccination (dated by TCRdb to between 2019 and 2020). The library was made by 5' RACE. Sequencing was performed on an Illumina HiSeq 2500. TCRdb reprocessed the public reads (quality trimming at Q25 with fastp, clone calling with MiXCR) and kept in-frame beta chains. Here each entry gathers all rows of one CDR3 protein and keeps the most common genes and DNA. The sample data list 450,000 to 600,000 distinct CDR3 sequences, and approximately 16% of these were observed just once. The top ten clonotypes cover around 16% of the sample. The sample's treatment or condition label, decoded: live attenuated yellow fever vaccine strain. The sample was PBMCs, taken more than 4 days after the first yellow fever vaccination. The receptors here all came from a young man who received the YFV17D yellow fever vaccine.

The chain has TRBV6-5 and TRBJ2-1; 9 nucleotides agree with TRBD2. This CDR3 has 14 residues. Germline CDR1 MNHEY, CDR2 SVGAGI. V was pared by 0 bases and J by 7 bases, with 1 base of the junction left unmatched. CDR3 bases: TGTGCCAGCAGTTACTCGACTAGCGGAAATGAGCAGTTCTTC. Its protein product is CASSYSTSGNEQFF.

This clonotype came up a few times. The chain joins TRBV4-3 to TRBJ2-5; perhaps D is TRBD1 or TRBD2 (5 bases each). CDR3 length: 13 amino acids. V lost 2 bases and J lost 4, with 8 bases in between. Germline values: CDR1 LGHNA, CDR2 YSLEER. For the CDR3, the DNA is TGCGCCAGCAGCCAAAGGGACGGAGAGACCCAGTACTTC. Translated: CASSQRDGETQYF.

The gene calls are TRBV12-3 or TRBV12-4 and TRBJ2-3; D is undetermined. V was pared by 1 base and J by 2 bases, with 19 bases between. This CDR3 has 18 amino acids. CDR3 coding DNA: TGTGCCAGCAGTTTAGGAAGGGAACTCAACCCAAACACAGATACGCAGTATTTT. Its protein is CASSLGRELNPNTDTQYF.

This clonotype was detected many times. The rearrangement joins TRBV4-3 to TRBJ1-1; no definite D call. Deletions cut 0 bases from V and 7 bases from J, with 9 bases between. Germline assignment: CDR1 LGHNA and CDR2 YSLEER. The CDR3 extends over 13 amino acids. CDR3 nucleotide sequence: TGCGCCAGCAGCCAAGATTATGGCAGTGAAGCTTTCTTT. Residues: CASSQDYGSEAFF.

The J gene is TRBJ2-5, the V gene TRBV7-9, with D unclear. V lost 1 base and J 1 base, leaving 10 bases between the germline ends. Germline CDR1 is SEHNR and CDR2 is FQNEAQ (reference sequence). The CDR3 is 15 amino acids. CDR3 sequence: CASSLVVLVQETQYF. The CDR3 DNA reads as TGTGCCAGCAGCTTAGTGGTCCTCGTCCAAGAGACCCAGTACTTC. The variable domain in full, with the rest retrieved from reference TRBV7-9 and TRBJ2-5, is DTGVSQNPRHKITKRGQNVTFRCDPISEHNRLYWYRQTLGQGPEFLTYFQNEAQLEKSRLLSDRFSAERPKGSFSTLEIQRTEQGDSAMYLCASSLVVLVQETQYFGPGTRLLVL.

This sequence joins TRBV11-2 and TRBJ2-3; 7 bases are a match to TRBD1. Looked up from germline, CDR1 is SGHAT and CDR2 is FQNNGV. The CDR3 runs 16 residues. V was pared by 3 bases and J by 2 bases, with 8 bases of the junction left unmatched. CDR3 bases: TGTGCCAGCAGCTTGACAGGGTCGACCTTCACAGATACGCAGTATTTT. This encodes CASSLTGSTFTDTQYF.

The chain has TRBV7-3 and TRBJ2-3; TRBD2 agrees at 8 bases. Germline-derived CDR1 and CDR2 are SGHTA and FQGTGA. V was pared by 1 base and J by 7 bases, with 13 bases of the junction left unmatched. The CDR3 runs to 17 residues. The CDR3 nucleotides are TGTGCCAGCAGCTTAATGGGGCGGGGGGCCGGTACAAATACGCAGTATTTT. Translating gives CASSLMGRGAGTNTQYF.

This chain links TRBV10-3 with TRBJ2-2; 9 bases line up with TRBD2. Losses at the gene ends were 11 bases for V and 7 bases for J; bases not matched to a gene: 14. CDR3 length: 15 residues. Germline lookup yields CDR1 ENHRY and CDR2 SYGVKD. This CDR3 is CASKDAGGGVGELFF. CDR3 coding DNA: TGTGCCTCAAAGGATGCTGGCGGGGGGGTCGGGGAGCTGTTTTTT.

This clonotype showed up just a few times. CDR3 sequence (DNA): TGTGCCAGCAGTCGAACCCCCCCCCAGACAGGGAACACCGGGGAGCTGTTTTTT. This codes for CASSRTPPQTGNTGELFF. This rearrangement joins TRBV6-1 to TRBJ2-2; possible D gene TRBD1, 6 bases. The length of the CDR3 is 18 residues. Trimming cost V 5 bases and J 1 base, with 20 bases left between them. Germline values: CDR1 MNHNS, CDR2 SASEGT.

This clonotype was counted only a few times. The chain joins TRBV5-1 to TRBJ1-2, with D possibly being TRBD1 (6 bases). This CDR3 has 17 amino acids. V was trimmed by 0 bases and J by 1 base, leaving 16 bases between them. The germline V gene encodes CDR1 SGHRS and CDR2 YFSETQ. The CDR3 loop reads CASSLEGHRSLNYGYTF. The CDR3 DNA reads TGCGCCAGCAGCTTGGAGGGACACCGAAGCCTTAACTATGGCTACACCTTC. Filled out from reference TRBV5-1 and TRBJ1-2, the complete variable domain reads KAGVTQTPRYLIKTRGQQVTLSCSPISGHRSVSWYQQTPGQGLQFLFEYFSETQRNKGNFPGRFSGRQFSNSRSEMNVSTLELGDSALYLCASSLEGHRSLNYGYTFGSGTRLTVV.

This clonotype appeared many times. The CDR3 region has the DNA TGTGCCAGCAGATCCGTGACAGATACGCAGTATTTT. It specifies CASRSVTDTQYF. The J gene is TRBJ2-3, the V gene TRBV28; D is ambiguous. The germline CDR1 and CDR2 sequences are MDHEN and SYDVKM. The CDR3 length is 12 residues. V shed 6 bases and J shed 3 bases, with 7 bases lying between them.

This clonotype turned up a few times. This rearrangement joins TRBV6-5 to TRBJ1-3; no clear D. V gave up 0 bases and J gave up 2 bases, with 8 bases separating them. Looked up from germline, CDR1 is MNHEY and CDR2 is SVGAGI. The CDR3 spans 15 residues. The CDR3 nucleotides are TGTGCCAGCAGTTACTCAATAGGCCCTGGAAACACCATATATTTT. This gives the protein CASSYSIGPGNTIYF.

The chain has TRBV20-1 and TRBJ2-5; possibly TRBD2 for D (5 bases). The CDR3 contains 13 residues. Germline CDR1 DFQATT, CDR2 SNEGSKA (reference sequence). The germline V and J ends were trimmed by 5 bases and 5 bases, with 15 bases remaining between them. The CDR3 here is CSAQLGGGETQYF. The CDR3 DNA is TGCAGTGCTCAGCTAGGAGGCGGGGAGACCCAGTACTTC.

This clonotype showed up many times. The CDR3 reads CASSPQRAGELFF. The CDR3, as DNA: TGTGCCAGCAGTCCCCAAAGGGCCGGGGAGCTGTTTTTT. V is TRBV12-3 or TRBV12-4 and J is TRBJ2-2, with D uncertain. The CDR3 has 13 amino acids. Trimming shortened V by 5 bases and J by 6 bases, and 10 bases separated the two germline ends.

V is TRBV4-3 and J is TRBJ2-2, with no clear D. Germline V gene sequence: CDR1 LGHNA, CDR2 YSLEER. The V end lost 6 bases, the J end lost 4 bases, and 9 bases lay between the germline ends. There are 13 residues in the CDR3. CDR3 in DNA: TGCGCCAGCAGGGCGACGGTCACCGGGGAGCTGTTTTTT. It is translated as CASRATVTGELFF.

This clonotype was recorded many times. The rearrangement uses TRBV3-1 and TRBJ2-5; D is ambiguous. This CDR3 is built from 13 residues. Germline V gene sequence: CDR1 LGHDT, CDR2 YNNKEL (reference sequence). Trimming took 0 bases from V and 7 from J, leaving 9 bases between them. CDR3 nucleotides: TGTGCCAGCAGCCAAGAGGGGTTTGGGACCCAGTACTTC. This codes for CASSQEGFGTQYF.

This clonotype was seen a few times. This chain uses TRBV15 with TRBJ2-3; D may match TRBD1 or TRBD2 (5 bases each). The length of the CDR3 is 14 residues. The V end was cut by 1 base, the J end by 2 bases, with 7 bases between. Germline CDR1 is LNHNV and CDR2 is YYDKDF (reference sequence). The CDR3 DNA reads TGTGCCACCAGCAGAGCCGGGACCACAGATACGCAGTATTTT. Translation: CATSRAGTTDTQYF.

This sequence joins TRBV5-1 and TRBJ2-1; 10 nucleotides match TRBD2. The trim removed 1 base at V and 7 bases at J, leaving 5 bases unmatched. The CDR3 runs 15 residues. Germline loops: CDR1 SGHRS, CDR2 YFSETQ. The CDR3 loop is CASSLSSGGGNEQFF. For the CDR3, the DNA is TGCGCCAGCAGCTTGTCTAGCGGGGGTGGGAATGAGCAGTTCTTC.

In this sample, this clonotype turned up many times. The chain carries TRBV4-2 and TRBJ2-7, with 7 positions matching TRBD1. CDR3 length equals 16 residues. Germline assignment: CDR1 LGHNA and CDR2 YNFKEQ. The J segment lost 3 bases and the V segment lost 1 base, leaving 9 bases of the junction unmatched. This chain's CDR3 is CASSQVFGAGGYEQYF. In nucleotides, the CDR3 is TGTGCCAGCAGCCAAGTTTTCGGGGCAGGGGGCTACGAGCAGTACTTC.

This clonotype has ten or more counts. V usage is TRBV12-3 or TRBV12-4 and J usage is TRBJ1-5; D not certain. The CDR3 contains 12 residues. V was shortened by 5 bases and J by 3 bases, with 5 bases between the two germline ends. The DNA of the CDR3 is TGTGCCAGCAGTCCATCCAATCAGCCCCAGCATTTT. Protein sequence: CASSPSNQPQHF.

This chain joins TRBV14 and TRBJ2-1; 9 nucleotides agree with TRBD1. Germline values: CDR1 SGHDN, CDR2 FVKESK. The length of the CDR3 is 16 residues. After removal of 6 bases from V and 4 bases from J, the junction contained 10 bases not matched to a gene. The CDR3 coding sequence is TGTGCCAGCAGGAAGCCGGGACAGGGCCAATACAATGAGCAGTTCTTC. Amino acid sequence: CASRKPGQGQYNEQFF.

This clonotype appeared a few times. The DNA for the CDR3 is TGTGCCACCAGTGATGGGGGGGCCGAGGAGACCCAGTACTTC. Translated: CATSDGGAEETQYF. The V call is TRBV24-1, the J call TRBJ2-5; TRBD2 might be the D (7 bases). Trimming cost V 3 bases and J 5 bases, with 12 bases left between them. The CDR3 consists of 14 residues. CDR1 is KGHDR, CDR2 SFDVKD, per germline.

J is TRBJ2-5 and V is TRBV7-6, with 10 bases aligning to TRBD1. Trimming took 4 bases from V and 5 from J; bases not matched to a gene: 10. The CDR3 spans 16 residues. Germline CDR1 is SGHVS and CDR2 is FNYEAQ. The CDR3 loop reads CASSSVGQGEWETQYF. In DNA form, the CDR3 reads TGTGCCAGCAGCTCGGTAGGACAGGGGGAGTGGGAGACCCAGTACTTC.

This rearrangement joins TRBV3-1 to TRBJ1-4; D remains unclear. The CDR3 is made up of 11 amino acids. CDR1 and CDR2 from the germline V gene are LGHDT and YNNKEL (reference sequence). Trimming took 0 bases from V and 11 from J, leaving 4 bases between them. The CDR3 spells CASSQEGKLFF. In DNA, the CDR3 is TGTGCCAGCAGCCAAGAGGGGAAACTGTTTTTT.

Only a few counts were recorded for this clonotype. This sequence joins TRBV5-1 and TRBJ2-3; 7 bases line up with TRBD1. This CDR3 region has 16 residues. Unmatched junction bases numbered 5, after V lost 0 bases and J lost 1 base. Germline V gives CDR1 SGHRS, CDR2 YFSETQ. The CDR3 DNA sequence: TGCGCCAGCAGCTTGGATCGGGACAGCCGCACAGATACGCAGTATTTT. Encoded protein: CASSLDRDSRTDTQYF.